The 32 T cell receptor beta chains below were found in one sample sequenced in a study of blood T cell repertoires in COVID-19. The protocol was immunoSEQ multiplex PCR, while the TCRdb copy is restricted to in-frame clones and leaves out a portion. In the table there are roughly 90,000 clones, 70% to 90% of which are singletons. The sequenced sample was peripheral blood. These receptors all stem from a human donor in a cohort sampled during active COVID-19.

The V and J genes are TRBV7-3 and TRBJ2-5; the match to TRBD2 covers 8 bases. The CDR3 loop spans 15 amino acids. Per the germline V gene, CDR1 is SGHTA and CDR2 is FQGTGA. Trimming took 3 bases from V and 1 from J; bases not matched to a gene: 4. The DNA of the CDR3 is TGTGCCAGCAGCTTTAGCGGGGACCCCCAAGAGACCCAGTACTTC. This sequence encodes CASSFSGDPQETQYF.

CDR3 region: CASSSGLAGETQYF. In DNA form, the CDR3 reads TGTGCCAGCAGCTCGGGACTAGCGGGAGAGACCCAGTACTTC. V is TRBV7-3 and J is TRBJ2-5; 12 bases fit TRBD2. Germline-derived CDR1 and CDR2 are SGHTA and FQGTGA. The CDR3 contains 14 residues. With V trimmed by 4 bases and J by 4 bases, 1 base remained unmatched. Combining the CDR3 with reference TRBV7-3 and TRBJ2-5 gives the whole variable domain GAGVSQTPSNKVTEKGKYVELRCDPISGHTALYWYRQSLGQGPEFLIYFQGTGAADDSGLPNDRFFAVRPEGSVSTLKIQRTERGDSAVYLCASSSGLAGETQYFGPGTRLLVL.

The chain links TRBV27 to TRBJ1-5, with 9 nucleotides matching TRBD1. Unmatched junction bases numbered 9, after V lost 4 bases and J lost 2 bases. The germline V gene encodes CDR1 MNHEY and CDR2 SMNVEV (reference sequence). The CDR3 totals 17 residues. CDR3 residues: CASSSGQGKGRNQPQHF. CDR3 in DNA: TGTGCCAGCAGTTCCGGACAGGGGAAGGGGCGCAATCAGCCCCAGCATTTT.

This rearrangement joins TRBV18 to TRBJ2-1, with D uncertain. The V gene lost 3 bases and the J gene lost 9 bases, with 12 bases spanning the gap. Per germline, CDR1 KGHSH and CDR2 LQKENI. This CDR3 contains 13 residues. CDR3 nucleotide sequence: TGTGCCAGCTCACCGCATACGACGGGTGAGCAGTTCTTC. Its protein product is CASSPHTTGEQFF.

J is TRBJ1-6 and V is TRBV19, with D perhaps matching TRBD1 (5 bases). V dropped 5 bases and J dropped 9 bases, with 11 bases sitting between them. CDR3 length equals 13 residues. CDR1 and CDR2 from the germline V gene are LNHDA and SQIVND (reference sequence). This chain's CDR3 is CASSSGQGSPLHF. The CDR3, as DNA: TGTGCCAGTAGTTCTGGGCAGGGTTCACCCCTCCACTTT.

The genes are TRBV30 and TRBJ2-7; D may be TRBD2 (5 bases). The CDR3 consists of 12 residues. The germline V gene encodes CDR1 GTSNPN and CDR2 SVGIG (reference sequence). Trimming removed 2 bases from V and 3 bases from J, with 8 bases in between. The CDR3 sequence: CAWSPDYYEQYF. For the CDR3, the DNA is TGTGCCTGGAGTCCCGACTACTACGAGCAGTACTTC. The full variable domain, completed using reference TRBV30 and TRBJ2-7, is SQTIHQWPATLVQPVGSPLSLECTVEGTSNPNLYWYRQAAGRGLQLLFYSVGIGQISSEVPQNLSASRPQDRQFILSSKKLLLSDSGFYLCAWSPDYYEQYFGPGTRLTVT.

Points on this clone: This sample includes further DNA sequences coding for the same CDR3. This sequence joins TRBV5-6 and TRBJ2-7; 10 nucleotides align to TRBD2. This CDR3 spans 15 amino acids. Germline V gene sequence: CDR1 SGHDT, CDR2 YYEEEE. The J segment lost 12 bases and the V segment lost 0 bases, leaving 12 bases of the junction unmatched. CDR3 in DNA: TGTGCCAGCAGCTTGGGTAGCGGGGGGTCGGGCTCTCTGTACTTC. Its translation: CASSLGSGGSGSLYF.

The chain combines TRBV10-3 with TRBJ2-5; TRBD2 might be the D (5 bases). This CDR3 has 13 residues. With 0 bases removed from V and 4 bases from J, the gap between germline ends came to 6 bases. Per germline, CDR1 ENHRY and CDR2 SYGVKD. CDR3 amino acids: CAISESEGETQYF. DNA of the CDR3: TGTGCCATCAGTGAGTCTGAGGGAGAGACCCAGTACTTC.

The chain uses TRBV9 and TRBJ1-3; perhaps TRBD1 as D (5 bases). Looked up from germline, CDR1 is SGDLS and CDR2 is YYNGEE. Trimming removed 0 bases from V and 0 bases from J, with 7 bases in between. The CDR3 runs to 15 residues. The CDR3 bases are TGTGCCAGCAGCGTAGAGGACAACTCTGGAAACACCATATATTTT. Amino acid sequence: CASSVEDNSGNTIYF. Full variable domain (missing parts from reference TRBV9 and TRBJ1-3): DSGVTQTPKHLITATGQRVTLRCSPRSGDLSVYWYQQSLDQGLQFLIQYYNGEERAKGNILERFSAQQFPDLHSELNLSSLELGDSALYFCASSVEDNSGNTIYFGEGSWLTVV.

The DNA of the CDR3 is TGTGCCAGCATAACAGCGGGCCTAAGCACAGATACGCAGTATTTT. Translating gives CASITAGLSTDTQYF. This chain uses TRBV2 with TRBJ2-3; the D gene is possibly TRBD2 (6 bases). The CDR3 consists of 15 residues. Germline assignment: CDR1 SNHLY and CDR2 FYNNEI. V shed 7 bases and J shed 0 bases, with 14 bases lying between them.

This clone was counted a single time. This chain links TRBV4-2 with TRBJ2-5; the match to TRBD1 covers 10 bases. Trimming at V came to 4 bases and at J to 2 bases, leaving 4 bases not matched to a gene. Germline V lookup: CDR1 LGHNA, CDR2 YNFKEQ. The CDR3 has 15 amino acids. The CDR3 nucleotides are TGTGCCAGCAGCCGAGGGACAGGGGAACAAGAGACCCAGTACTTC. It yields the protein CASSRGTGEQETQYF.

This rearrangement joins TRBV4-2 to TRBJ1-1; 7 bases map to TRBD1. The germline gives CDR1 LGHNA, CDR2 YNFKEQ. CDR3 length: 15 amino acids. V shed 4 bases, J shed 5 bases, and the junction held 10 bases outside the gene matches. For the CDR3, the DNA is TGTGCCAGCAGCCTGGAGGCCAGGGGGGTTACTGAAGCTTTCTTT. This translates into CASSLEARGVTEAFF.

This chain links TRBV19 with TRBJ2-1, with a weak D call TRBD2 (6 bases). V lost 5 bases and J 7 bases, leaving 21 bases between the germline ends. The CDR3 is made up of 16 amino acids. In germline, CDR1 is LNHDA, CDR2 SQIVND (reference sequence). The CDR3, as DNA: TGTGCCAGTAGTCCTACCGGGACTGGGACGAGAAATGAGCAGTTCTTC. Residues: CASSPTGTGTRNEQFF.

This rearrangement joins TRBV7-9 to TRBJ2-2; 8 positions match TRBD2. The ends lost 3 bases at V and 4 bases at J; junction bases unmatched: 10. Germline lookup yields CDR1 SEHNR and CDR2 FQNEAQ (reference sequence). This CDR3 is 17 amino acids long. This CDR3 reads CASSFPAGGRGTGELFF. DNA for the CDR3: TGTGCCAGCAGCTTCCCCGCGGGGGGCCGTGGCACCGGGGAGCTGTTTTTT. Together with reference TRBV7-9 and TRBJ2-2, the CDR3 gives the full variable domain: DTGVSQNPRHKITKRGQNVTFRCDPISEHNRLYWYRQTLGQGPEFLTYFQNEAQLEKSRLLSDRFSAERPKGSFSTLEIQRTEQGDSAMYLCASSFPAGGRGTGELFFGEGSRLTVL.

The sample holds a few counts of this clone. The rearrangement uses TRBV9 and TRBJ1-3; D is ambiguous. Per germline, CDR1 SGDLS and CDR2 YYNGEE. The CDR3 is made up of 13 amino acids. V gave up 3 bases and J gave up 6 bases, with 10 bases separating them. CDR3 bases: TGTGCCAGCAGCGCAAGCCCCGAAAACACCATATATTTT. Its protein is CASSASPENTIYF.

This clone came up once. V gene TRBV7-2 combines with J gene TRBJ2-7; possible D gene TRBD1, 5 bases. The CDR3 consists of 13 residues. Trimming shortened V by 1 base and J by 6 bases, and 10 bases separated the two germline ends. Germline V lookup: CDR1 SGHTA, CDR2 FQGNSA. Here the CDR3 DNA reads TGTGCCAGCAGCTTAGGCCCAGGGTTCGAGCAGTACTTC. This sequence encodes CASSLGPGFEQYF. Variable domain in full (rest from reference TRBV7-2 and TRBJ2-7): GAGVSQSPSNKVTEKGKDVELRCDPISGHTALYWYRQSLGQGLEFLIYFQGNSAPDKSGLPSDRFSAERTGGSVSTLTIQRTQQEDSAVYLCASSLGPGFEQYFGPGTRLTVT.

The table lists this clone with a count of one. This specimen includes other DNA sequences encoding the same CDR3. The chain employs TRBV6-1 and TRBJ1-2, with a possible D match to TRBD1 (5 bases). V shed 1 base and J shed 7 bases, with 10 bases lying between them. This CDR3 comprises 13 residues. CDR1 and CDR2 (germline): MNHNS, SASEGT. The CDR3 sequence is CASSEDQGRGYTF. The CDR3 coding sequence is TGTGCCAGCAGTGAAGACCAGGGTCGTGGCTACACCTTC.

The V call is TRBV5-4, the J call TRBJ2-7; 12 nucleotides agree with TRBD1. This CDR3 contains 17 residues. Germline V CDR1 and CDR2: SGHNT, YYREEE (reference sequence). V was clipped by 9 bases and J by 2 bases; unmatched bases: 15. CDR3 sequence: CATWGTGGVGRTYEQYF. As DNA, the CDR3 is TGTGCCACCTGGGGGACAGGGGGCGTGGGACGCACCTACGAGCAGTACTTC. Variable domain in full (rest from reference TRBV5-4 and TRBJ2-7): ETGVTQSPTHLIKTRGQQVTLRCSSQSGHNTVSWYQQALGQGPQFIFQYYREEENGRGNFPPRFSGLQFPNYSSELNVNALELDDSALYLCATWGTGGVGRTYEQYFGPGTRLTVT.

The gene calls are TRBV28 and TRBJ1-2, with 10 positions matching TRBD1. The CDR3 covers 16 residues. Germline V CDR1 and CDR2: MDHEN, SYDVKM. V trimming: 5 bases; J trimming: 3 bases; junction bases outside the gene matches: 9. The chain's CDR3 is CASSPSDRGAYYGYTF. DNA of the CDR3: TGTGCCAGCAGTCCTTCGGACAGGGGGGCTTACTATGGCTACACCTTC.

This clone was counted only a few times. The gene calls are TRBV2 and TRBJ2-2; 7 nucleotides align to TRBD1. This CDR3 is 14 amino acids long. V shed 9 bases, J shed 4 bases, and the junction held 8 bases outside the gene matches. In germline, CDR1 is SNHLY, CDR2 FYNNEI. In nucleotides, the CDR3 is TGTGCCAGTCGCACAGGGGTCACCACCGGGGAGCTGTTTTTT. Its protein is CASRTGVTTGELFF.

The chain is built from TRBV7-2 and TRBJ2-7; a possible D gene is TRBD1 (9 bases). The CDR3 covers 18 residues. Trimming shortened V by 4 bases and J by 2 bases, and 24 bases separated the two germline ends. Germline CDR1 reads SGHTA; CDR2 reads FQGNSA. The CDR3, as DNA: TGTGCCAGCAGCTATTACAGGGGGCGCGGGACTAGGACCTACGAGCAGTACTTC. It encodes CASSYYRGRGTRTYEQYF.

The chain employs TRBV6-6 and TRBJ2-3; D is perhaps TRBD1 (5 bases). V was trimmed by 5 bases and J by 0 bases, leaving 18 bases between them. Germline CDR1 MNHNY, CDR2 SVGAGI (reference sequence). This CDR3 region has 17 residues. In DNA form, the CDR3 reads TGTGCCAGCAGTCCCCCACGACAGCCCGCTAGCACAGATACGCAGTATTTT. As protein: CASSPPRQPASTDTQYF.

This rearrangement joins TRBV4-1 to TRBJ1-6, with D maybe TRBD1 (5 bases). The CDR3 loop spans 15 amino acids. Germline V gene lookup returns CDR1 MGHRA and CDR2 YSYEKL. V was cut by 0 bases and J by 9 bases, with 12 bases left in between. The CDR3 protein is CASSQDGGGSSPLHF. The DNA of the CDR3 is TGCGCCAGCAGCCAAGATGGGGGGGGAAGTTCACCCCTCCACTTT.

The gene calls are TRBV5-4 and TRBJ1-2; 9 bases line up with TRBD1. The CDR3 runs to 16 residues. V was pared by 4 bases and J by 1 base, with 8 bases of the junction left unmatched. Germline V lookup: CDR1 SGHNT, CDR2 YYREEE (reference sequence). CDR3 bases: TGTGCCAGCAGCACAACCGGGACAGGGAATAACTATGGCTACACCTTC. Translation gives CASSTTGTGNNYGYTF.

The chain couples TRBV5-5 to TRBJ2-7; D is ambiguous. The V end was cut by 0 bases, the J end by 3 bases, with 13 bases between. This CDR3 has 15 residues. Looked up from germline, CDR1 is SGHKS and CDR2 is YYEKEE (reference sequence). This chain's CDR3 is CASSLDWAGGYEQYF. The CDR3 coding sequence is TGTGCCAGCAGCTTGGATTGGGCAGGTGGCTACGAGCAGTACTTC.

In its sample, this clone was seen once. The chain employs TRBV3-1 (or the pseudogene TRBV3-2) and TRBJ1-4, with D possibly being TRBD1 (5 bases). The V and J ends lost 6 bases and 7 bases respectively, with 24 bases between them. This CDR3 comprises 17 residues. The V gene's germline CDR1 is LGHDT and CDR2 YNNKEL (reference sequence). The CDR3: CASSPLGTLTGGEKLFF. CDR3 coding DNA: TGTGCCAGCAGTCCTCTCGGGACGCTCACGGGGGGTGAAAAACTGTTTTTT.

V and J are TRBV11-3 and TRBJ2-7, with TRBD1 matching 9 bases. The CDR3 sequence is 15 residues long. Losses at the gene ends were 4 bases for V and 5 bases for J; bases not matched to a gene: 9. Germline V gene data show CDR1 as SGHNT and CDR2 as YENEEA. The CDR3 region is CASSYAGTGIHEQYF. DNA of the CDR3: TGTGCCAGCAGCTATGCCGGGACAGGGATCCACGAGCAGTACTTC. The full variable domain, with the rest looked up from reference TRBV11-3 and TRBJ2-7, is EAGVVQSPRYKIIEKKQPVAFWCNPISGHNTLYWYLQNLGQGPELLIRYENEEAVDDSQLPKDRFSAERLKGVDSTLKIQPAELGDSAVYLCASSYAGTGIHEQYFGPGTRLTVT.

The J gene is TRBJ2-3, the V gene TRBV5-6; D gene uncertain. Germline V lookup: CDR1 SGHDT, CDR2 YYEEEE. With 4 bases removed from V and 0 bases from J, the gap between germline ends came to 15 bases. The CDR3 loop spans 16 amino acids. The CDR3 sequence: CASSPLIFTSTDTQYF. CDR3 coding DNA: TGTGCCAGCAGCCCCCTAATTTTTACTAGCACAGATACGCAGTATTTT.

The chain is built from TRBV19 and TRBJ1-1, with D perhaps matching TRBD1 (5 bases). The V gene lost 5 bases and the J gene lost 0 bases, with 19 bases spanning the gap. The CDR3 is made up of 17 amino acids. CDR1 and CDR2 from the germline V gene are LNHDA and SQIVND (reference sequence). CDR3 nucleotides: TGTGCCAGTAGTGTGACCGGGACTTCTCATCTGAACACTGAAGCTTTCTTT. This codes for CASSVTGTSHLNTEAFF.

This clone was counted between two and nine times. The chain combines TRBV7-3 with TRBJ1-6, with 8 bases that match TRBD1. CDR1 and CDR2 (germline): SGHTA, FQGTGA. The J segment lost 7 bases and the V segment lost 0 bases, leaving 2 bases of the junction unmatched. The CDR3 length is 15 residues. Here the CDR3 reads CASSLTGTGNSPLHF. CDR3 DNA: TGTGCCAGCAGCTTAACGGGGACAGGCAATTCACCCCTCCACTTT.

V is TRBV9 and J is TRBJ2-3; 8 nucleotides match TRBD1. CDR1 and CDR2 (germline): SGDLS, YYNGEE. V lost 4 bases, J lost 2 bases, and 9 bases stayed unmatched. The CDR3 totals 16 residues. The DNA of the CDR3 is TGTGCCAGCAGCCTCCTGGGCAGGGGGCCCACAGATACGCAGTATTTT. Its protein is CASSLLGRGPTDTQYF.

The chain recombines TRBV27 with TRBJ2-2; TRBD2 agrees at 8 bases. Germline CDR1 MNHEY, CDR2 SMNVEV (reference sequence). This CDR3 spans 19 amino acids. V lost 5 bases, J lost 0 bases, and 14 bases stayed unmatched. CDR3 loop: CASSTILAGLYSNTGELFF. DNA of the CDR3: TGTGCCAGCAGTACGATTCTAGCGGGCCTATATTCGAACACCGGGGAGCTGTTTTTT.